This entry is about one T cell receptor beta chain. This CDR3 is built from 19 residues. The germline V gene encodes CDR1 LNHNV and CDR2 YYDKDF (reference sequence). With 2 bases clipped from V and 2 bases from J, the junction kept 12 bases outside the gene matches. The source of the sample is a study of Ad26.COV2.S vaccination and SARS-CoV-2 variants. Described treatment: roughly 20 received Ad26.COV2.S at low or high dose, single or two shots; about 5 received placebo; per-sample allocation not given. Collection of samples fell on day 63 after the first vaccine or placebo injection. The table came from immunoSEQ multiplex PCR; TCRdb's copy has only in-frame clones and leaves some out. The data show about 330,000 clones, roughly 90% seen once.

The chain links TRBV15 to TRBJ1-3, with 10 bases fitting TRBD1. The sequencing here drew on peripheral blood, taken in a trial of Ad26.COV2.S vaccine versus placebo. The TCR was taken from a person between 18 and 65 years old who received the Ad26.COV2.S COVID-19 vaccine or a placebo. This CDR3 is CATSRLPGTGVFAGNTIYF. The CDR3 DNA is TGTGCCACCAGCAGACTCCCCGGGACAGGGGTGTTCGCTGGAAACACCATATATTTT.